Following are 21 T cell receptor beta chains from one sample sequenced in a study of cytomegalovirus exposure and HLA in healthy donors. Use of 60 Vbeta and 13 Jbeta primers characterized the PCR. The table came from immunoSEQ multiplex PCR; TCRdb's copy has only in-frame clones and leaves some out. The data show roughly 200,000 clones, around three quarters seen once. The source material was PBMCs. The receptors originated from a middle-aged man in good health and CMV-seronegative.

The V call is TRBV19, the J call TRBJ1-4, with a tentative D call TRBD1 (5 bases). CDR1 and CDR2 from the germline V gene are LNHDA and SQIVND (reference sequence). The V and J ends lost 7 bases and 8 bases respectively, with 14 bases between them. CDR3 size: 13 residues. CDR3 nucleotide sequence: TGTGCCAGTATGGGAGGGGCTGCGGAAAAACTGTTTTTT. It specifies CASMGGAAEKLFF.

The genes are TRBV5-1 and TRBJ2-1; tentatively, D is TRBD2 (6 bases). The V end was cut by 0 bases, the J end by 2 bases, with 9 bases between. The germline V gene encodes CDR1 SGHRS and CDR2 YFSETQ. The CDR3 is 15 amino acids. This chain's CDR3 is CASSLVAGPYNEQFF. The CDR3 DNA sequence: TGCGCCAGCAGCTTGGTTGCGGGACCCTACAATGAGCAGTTCTTC.

This sequence joins TRBV7-2 and TRBJ2-2; no clear D. V was cut by 1 base and J by 5 bases, with 8 bases left in between. The germline gives CDR1 SGHTA, CDR2 FQGNSA. This CDR3 is built from 14 residues. CDR3 sequence reads: CASSLETLTGELFF. The CDR3, as DNA: TGTGCCAGCAGCTTAGAGACTTTAACCGGGGAGCTGTTTTTT.

The CDR3 loop is CASSLVGPGVGNEQFF. The CDR3 DNA sequence: TGTGCCAGCAGCTTAGTGGGGCCGGGGGTCGGGAATGAGCAGTTCTTC. V usage is TRBV11-2 and J usage is TRBJ2-1; tentatively, D is TRBD2 (6 bases). V shed 1 base and J shed 7 bases, with 17 bases lying between them. The CDR3 loop spans 16 amino acids. Germline lookup yields CDR1 SGHAT and CDR2 FQNNGV. The whole variable domain, filled in from reference TRBV11-2 and TRBJ2-1, reads EAGVAQSPRYKIIEKRQSVAFWCNPISGHATLYWYQQILGQGPKLLIQFQNNGVVDDSQLPKDRFSAERLKGVDSTLKIQPAKLEDSAVYLCASSLVGPGVGNEQFFGPGTRLTVL.

This chain links TRBV5-1 with TRBJ1-3, with D maybe TRBD1 (6 bases). Germline V gives CDR1 SGHRS, CDR2 YFSETQ. CDR3 length: 13 amino acids. V lost 4 bases, J lost 1 base, and 6 bases lay in between. The CDR3 DNA reads as TGCGCCAGCAGCGGACAGTCTGGAAACACCATATATTTT. As protein: CASSGQSGNTIYF.

The rearrangement uses TRBV18 and TRBJ2-1; TRBD2 agrees at 14 bases. V shed 6 bases, J shed 2 bases, and the junction held 12 bases outside the gene matches. CDR3 length equals 19 residues. Germline loops: CDR1 KGHSH, CDR2 LQKENI. This CDR3 reads CASSQKGTSGSLPYNEQFF. The CDR3 DNA reads TGTGCCAGCTCCCAGAAGGGGACTAGCGGGAGTTTGCCCTACAATGAGCAGTTCTTC.

The chain employs TRBV2 and TRBJ2-7; a possible D gene is TRBD2 (5 bases). CDR3 length: 12 amino acids. V was cut by 6 bases and J by 7 bases, with 13 bases left in between. Germline values: CDR1 SNHLY, CDR2 FYNNEI. CDR3 DNA: TGTGCCAGCAGAGGAGCGGCTCGAGAGCAGTACTTC. Translated: CASRGAAREQYF. The full variable domain, in which reference TRBV2 and TRBJ2-7 provide the parts outside the CDR3, is EPEVTQTPSHQVTQMGQEVILRCVPISNHLYFYWYRQILGQKVEFLVSFYNNEISEKSEIFDDQFSVERPDGSNFTLKIRSTKLEDSAMYFCASRGAAREQYFGPGTRLTVT.

CDR3 residues: CASSISQKTNEKLFF. The DNA for the CDR3 is TGTGCCAGCAGCATCTCACAGAAAACTAATGAAAAACTGTTTTTT. The J gene is TRBJ1-4, the V gene TRBV7-9; D uncertain. V was clipped by 5 bases and J by 1 base, with 11 bases between them. CDR3 length equals 15 residues. Germline CDR1 and CDR2: SEHNR and FQNEAQ (reference sequence).

The chain links TRBV6-5 to TRBJ1-2; maybe TRBD1 (5 bases). From germline, CDR1 is MNHEY and CDR2 SVGAGI. Trimming shortened V by 6 bases and J by 7 bases, and 15 bases separated the two germline ends. The CDR3 sequence is 13 residues long. For the CDR3, the DNA is TGTGCCAGCAGGAGAGACAGTATCGGTGGCTACACCTTC. It translates to CASRRDSIGGYTF.

This clone was observed a handful of times. V gene TRBV5-4 combines with J gene TRBJ2-7; D possibly corresponds to TRBD2 (7 bases). The CDR3 spans 13 residues. V gave up 4 bases and J gave up 5 bases, with 13 bases separating them. The germline V gene has CDR1 SGHNT and CDR2 YYREEE (reference sequence). DNA of the CDR3: TGTGCCAGCAGCCGGGGGGCCGCCCACGAGCAGTACTTC. Protein: CASSRGAAHEQYF.

The V and J genes are TRBV18 and TRBJ2-7, with 9 positions matching TRBD2. The CDR3 covers 18 residues. Germline CDR1 KGHSH, CDR2 LQKENI. J lost 5 bases, V lost 4 bases, and 18 bases had no gene match. The CDR3 sequence: CASSQSRTLRGGHHEQYF. CDR3 DNA: TGTGCCAGCTCACAAAGTCGAACTTTGCGGGGGGGCCACCACGAGCAGTACTTC. Variable domain in full (rest from reference TRBV18 and TRBJ2-7): NAGVMQNPRHLVRRRGQEARLRCSPMKGHSHVYWYRQLPEEGLKFMVYLQKENIIDESGMPKERFSAEFPKEGPSILRIQQVVRGDSAAYFCASSQSRTLRGGHHEQYFGPGTRLTVT.

The V call is TRBV5-1, the J call TRBJ1-6; unclear D gene. The CDR3 sequence is 15 residues long. The V gene's germline CDR1 is SGHRS and CDR2 YFSETQ. Trimming cost V 2 bases and J 12 bases, with 18 bases left between them. CDR3 coding DNA: TGCGCCAGCAGCTTAAGGACTGGTTCTGATCGACCCCTCCACTTT. Its translation is CASSLRTGSDRPLHF.

The gene calls are TRBV2 and TRBJ2-5; 7 positions match TRBD2. With 6 bases clipped from V and 4 bases from J, the junction kept 2 bases outside the gene matches. Germline CDR1 reads SNHLY; CDR2 reads FYNNEI. This CDR3 has 12 residues. The DNA for the CDR3 is TGTGCCAGCAGAGTAGCGGGAGAGACCCAGTACTTC. The encoded protein is CASRVAGETQYF.

The CDR3 DNA is TGTGCCAGCAGCCAGGGACTACCAGAAGAAGAGGGGTACTTC. Protein: CASSQGLPEEEGYF. The genes are TRBV5-6 and TRBJ2-7; 7 bases are a match to TRBD2. Germline CDR1 is SGHDT and CDR2 is YYEEEE. The CDR3 spans 14 residues. The V gene end was trimmed by 4 bases and the J gene end by 12 bases; junction bases not matched to a gene: 16. Complete variable domain (other parts from reference TRBV5-6 and TRBJ2-7): DAGVTQSPTHLIKTRGQQVTLRCSPKSGHDTVSWYQQALGQGPQFIFQYYEEEERQRGNFPDRFSGHQFPNYSSELNVNALLLGDSALYLCASSQGLPEEEGYFGPGTRLTVT.

This chain connects TRBV29-1 to TRBJ2-2; 10 positions match TRBD2. Germline lookup yields CDR1 SQVTM and CDR2 ANQGSEA. This CDR3 region has 14 residues. Trimming cost V 6 bases and J 9 bases; bases outside gene matches: 10. The CDR3 DNA sequence: TGCAGCGTCACCGACATAGCGGGAGGCCGGGAGCTGTTTTTT. Translated: CSVTDIAGGRELFF.

The chain has TRBV11-3 and TRBJ2-7; tentatively, D is TRBD2 (5 bases). Trimming stripped 3 bases from V and 6 bases from J, with 9 bases between. Per germline, CDR1 SGHNT and CDR2 YENEEA. This CDR3 is built from 12 residues. CDR3 DNA sequence: TGTGCCAGCAGCTTGGCTGGGAGCGAGCAGTACTTC. This encodes CASSLAGSEQYF.

This sequence joins TRBV4-3 and TRBJ2-3; 9 nucleotides match TRBD2. CDR1 and CDR2 (germline): LGHNA, YSLEER. This CDR3 region has 17 residues. Losses at the gene ends were 4 bases for V and 4 bases for J; bases not matched to a gene: 12. Written as DNA, the CDR3 is TGCGCCAGCAGCCGTCAAGTAGCGGGAGTGTTGGCAGATACGCAGTATTTT. This encodes CASSRQVAGVLADTQYF.

The chain has TRBV14 and TRBJ1-2; the D gene is possibly TRBD1 (5 bases). CDR3 length: 12 amino acids. V was cut by 6 bases and J by 7 bases, with 12 bases left in between. The germline V gene encodes CDR1 SGHDN and CDR2 FVKESK. CDR3 DNA sequence: TGTGCCAGCAGAGAAGGGAGGGGTGGCTACACCTTC. It is translated as CASREGRGGYTF.

V is TRBV29-1 and J is TRBJ1-1; D perhaps matches TRBD1 (5 bases). CDR1 is SQVTM, CDR2 ANQGSEA, per germline. Deletions cut 7 bases from V and 10 bases from J, with 16 bases between. The CDR3 length is 11 residues. CDR3: CSATRDYGAFF. CDR3 coding DNA: TGCAGCGCGACCCGGGACTATGGAGCTTTCTTT.

The CDR3 bases are TGTGCCAGCAGTCTGACAGGGGCTGCAAACTATGGCTACACCTTC. Translation: CASSLTGAANYGYTF. The rearrangement joins TRBV7-9 to TRBJ1-2; 8 bases fit TRBD1. The length of the CDR3 is 15 residues. Germline V gene sequence: CDR1 SEHNR, CDR2 FQNEAQ (reference sequence). J gave up 2 bases and V 6 bases, and 8 bases lay outside the gene matches.

The rearrangement joins TRBV6-1 to TRBJ1-3, with 8 nucleotides matching TRBD1. In germline, CDR1 is MNHNS, CDR2 SASEGT. Trimming took 2 bases from V and 3 from J; bases not matched to a gene: 12. This CDR3 comprises 18 residues. CDR3 sequence (DNA): TGTGCCAGCAGTGAATCGGGGACAGGTCTTAGCTATGGAAACACCATATATTTT. It specifies CASSESGTGLSYGNTIYF.